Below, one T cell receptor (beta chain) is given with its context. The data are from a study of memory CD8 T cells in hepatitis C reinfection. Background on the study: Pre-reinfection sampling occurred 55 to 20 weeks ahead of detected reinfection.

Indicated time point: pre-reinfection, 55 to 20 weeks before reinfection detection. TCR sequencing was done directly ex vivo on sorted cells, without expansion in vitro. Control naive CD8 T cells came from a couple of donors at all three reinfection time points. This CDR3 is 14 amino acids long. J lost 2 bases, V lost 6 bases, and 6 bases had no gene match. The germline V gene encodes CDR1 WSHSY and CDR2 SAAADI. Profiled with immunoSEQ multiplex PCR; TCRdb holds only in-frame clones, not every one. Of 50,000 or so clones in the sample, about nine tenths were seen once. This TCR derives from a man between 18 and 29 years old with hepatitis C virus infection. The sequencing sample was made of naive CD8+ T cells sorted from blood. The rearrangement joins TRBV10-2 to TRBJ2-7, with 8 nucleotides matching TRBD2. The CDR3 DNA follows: TGCGCCAGCAGGGCGGGGGGCCCCCCCTACGAGCAGTACTTC. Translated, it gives CASRAGGPPYEQYF.